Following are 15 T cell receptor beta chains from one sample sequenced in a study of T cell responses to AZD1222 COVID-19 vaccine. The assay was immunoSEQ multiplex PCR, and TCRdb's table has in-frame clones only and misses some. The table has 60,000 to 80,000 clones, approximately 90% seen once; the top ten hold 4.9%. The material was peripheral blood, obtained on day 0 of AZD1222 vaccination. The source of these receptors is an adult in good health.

The CDR3, as DNA: TGCGCCAGCAGTCCAACTGCGAACACCGGGGAGCTGTTTTTT. Translation gives CASSPTANTGELFF. The genes are TRBV10-1 and TRBJ2-2, with unresolved D. Germline V gene data show CDR1 as WNHNN and CDR2 as SYGVQD (reference sequence). V lost 5 bases to trimming and J lost 0 bases, with 7 bases between them. This CDR3 is 14 amino acids long.

The CDR3 spells CASSKEKTVNQPQHF. The CDR3 nucleotides read TGTGCCAGCAGTAAGGAAAAGACGGTGAATCAGCCCCAGCATTTT. The rearrangement links TRBV6-5 to TRBJ1-5; D is unclear. Germline-derived CDR1 and CDR2 are MNHEY and SVGAGI. V was shortened by 5 bases and J by 4 bases, with 15 bases between the two germline ends. CDR3 length equals 15 residues.

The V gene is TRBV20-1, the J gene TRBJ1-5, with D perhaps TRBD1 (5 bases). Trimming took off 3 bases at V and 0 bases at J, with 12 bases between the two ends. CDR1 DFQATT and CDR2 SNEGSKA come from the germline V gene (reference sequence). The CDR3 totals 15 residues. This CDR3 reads CSASSTALSNQPQHF. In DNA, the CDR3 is TGCAGTGCTAGTTCGACAGCCCTTAGCAATCAGCCCCAGCATTTT.

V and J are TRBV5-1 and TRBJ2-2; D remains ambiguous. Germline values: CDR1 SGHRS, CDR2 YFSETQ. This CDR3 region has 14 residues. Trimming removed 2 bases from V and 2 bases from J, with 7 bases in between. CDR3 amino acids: CASSLVGNTGELFF. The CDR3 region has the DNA TGCGCCAGCAGCTTAGTGGGAAACACCGGGGAGCTGTTTTTT. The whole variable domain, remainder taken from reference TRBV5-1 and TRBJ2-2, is KAGVTQTPRYLIKTRGQQVTLSCSPISGHRSVSWYQQTPGQGLQFLFEYFSETQRNKGNFPGRFSGRQFSNSRSEMNVSTLELGDSALYLCASSLVGNTGELFFGEGSRLTVL.

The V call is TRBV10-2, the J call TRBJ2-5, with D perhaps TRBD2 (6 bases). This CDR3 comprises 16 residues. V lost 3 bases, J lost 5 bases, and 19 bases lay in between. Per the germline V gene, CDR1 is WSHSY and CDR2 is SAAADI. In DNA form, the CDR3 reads TGCGCCAGCAGTGACCCCAGCTCCGGGGGAGGCGAGACCCAGTACTTC. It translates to CASSDPSSGGGETQYF.

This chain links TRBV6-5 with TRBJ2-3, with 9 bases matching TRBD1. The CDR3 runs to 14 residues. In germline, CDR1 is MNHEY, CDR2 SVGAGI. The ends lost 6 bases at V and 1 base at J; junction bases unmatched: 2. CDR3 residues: CASRRTGGTDTQYF. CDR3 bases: TGTGCCAGCAGGAGGACAGGGGGCACAGATACGCAGTATTTT.

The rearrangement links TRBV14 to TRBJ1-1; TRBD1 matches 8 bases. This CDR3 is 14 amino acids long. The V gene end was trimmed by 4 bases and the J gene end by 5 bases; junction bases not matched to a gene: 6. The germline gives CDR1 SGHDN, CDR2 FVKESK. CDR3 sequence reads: CASSLTRGLTEAFF. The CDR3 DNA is TGTGCCAGCAGCCTAACCAGGGGGCTTACTGAAGCTTTCTTT.

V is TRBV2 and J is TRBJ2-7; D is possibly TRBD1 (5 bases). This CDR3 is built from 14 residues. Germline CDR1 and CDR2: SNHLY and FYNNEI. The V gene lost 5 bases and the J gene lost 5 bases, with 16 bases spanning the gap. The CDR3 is CASSSDSRWDEQYF. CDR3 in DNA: TGTGCCAGCAGTTCCGACAGTCGGTGGGACGAGCAGTACTTC.

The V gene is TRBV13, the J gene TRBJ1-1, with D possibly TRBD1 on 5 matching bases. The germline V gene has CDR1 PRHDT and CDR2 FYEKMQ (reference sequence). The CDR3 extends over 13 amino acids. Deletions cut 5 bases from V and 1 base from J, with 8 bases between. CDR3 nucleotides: TGTGCCAGCAGCACCGGGGGGAACACTGAAGCTTTCTTT. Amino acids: CASSTGGNTEAFF.

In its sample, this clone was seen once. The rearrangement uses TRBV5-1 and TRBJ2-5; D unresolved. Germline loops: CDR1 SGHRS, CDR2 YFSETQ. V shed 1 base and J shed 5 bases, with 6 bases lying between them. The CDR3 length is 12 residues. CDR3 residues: CASSLTGETQYF. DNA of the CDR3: TGCGCCAGCAGCTTGACTGGGGAGACCCAGTACTTC. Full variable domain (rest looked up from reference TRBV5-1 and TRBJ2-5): KAGVTQTPRYLIKTRGQQVTLSCSPISGHRSVSWYQQTPGQGLQFLFEYFSETQRNKGNFPGRFSGRQFSNSRSEMNVSTLELGDSALYLCASSLTGETQYFGPGTRLLVL.

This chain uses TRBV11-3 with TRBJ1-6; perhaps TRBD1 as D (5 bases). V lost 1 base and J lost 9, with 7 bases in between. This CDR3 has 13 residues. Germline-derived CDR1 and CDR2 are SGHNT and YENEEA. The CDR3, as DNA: TGTGCCAGCAGCTTAGTGGGGGGTTCACCCCTCCACTTT. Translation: CASSLVGGSPLHF.

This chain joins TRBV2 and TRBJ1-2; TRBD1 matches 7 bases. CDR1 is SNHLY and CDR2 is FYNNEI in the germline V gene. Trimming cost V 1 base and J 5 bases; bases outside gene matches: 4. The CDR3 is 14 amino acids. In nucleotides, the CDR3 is TGTGCCAGCAGTGAAGTAGACAGGGAATATGGCTACACCTTC. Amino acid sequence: CASSEVDREYGYTF.

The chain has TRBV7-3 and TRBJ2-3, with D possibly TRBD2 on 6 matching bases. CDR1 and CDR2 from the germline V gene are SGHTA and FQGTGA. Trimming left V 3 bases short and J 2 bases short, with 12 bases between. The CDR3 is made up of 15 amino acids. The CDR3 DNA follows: TGTGCCAGCAGCTTGGGAACTAGCCCCACAGATACGCAGTATTTT. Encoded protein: CASSLGTSPTDTQYF.

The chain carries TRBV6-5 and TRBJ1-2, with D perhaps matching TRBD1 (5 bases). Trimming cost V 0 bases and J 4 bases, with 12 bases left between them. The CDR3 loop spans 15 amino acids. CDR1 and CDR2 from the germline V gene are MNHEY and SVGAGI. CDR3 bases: TGTGCCAGCAGTTACTCGACGCAGGGCGGCTATGGCTACACCTTC. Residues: CASSYSTQGGYGYTF.

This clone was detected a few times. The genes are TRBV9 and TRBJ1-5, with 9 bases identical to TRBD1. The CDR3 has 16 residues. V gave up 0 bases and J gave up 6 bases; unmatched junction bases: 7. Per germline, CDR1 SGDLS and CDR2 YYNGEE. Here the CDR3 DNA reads TGTGCCAGCAGCGTAGCTCCGGACAGGGGTAGTCAGCCCCAGCATTTT. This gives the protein CASSVAPDRGSQPQHF.